The TCR beta chain described here comes from a study of blood T cells in healthy people across ages. This clonotype came up many times. As yet, its antigen is unknown. Broader study findings: In older individuals, TCR beta diversity per million T cells was lower, falling roughly linearly with age. Compared with aged donors, long-lived donors showed fewer expanded clones, suggesting selection.

V was pared by 6 bases and J by 1 base, with 7 bases of the junction left unmatched. The CDR3 runs 15 residues. Germline values: CDR1 ENHRY, CDR2 SYGVKD. A second roughly 7 to 12 cycle PCR used barcoded and J-beta primers. Each of the samples gave a minimum of 3 million paired-end reads that contained CDR3. TCRdb called the 5' RACE reads again in MiXCR, with one record for every CDR3 protein. The repertoire holds 850,000 or so distinct CDR3 sequences, 29% seen once, with roughly a sixth in the top ten. Drawn from each donor were roughly 9.4 milliliters of peripheral blood. The receptor was isolated from a woman older than 75 in good health. The chain is built from TRBV10-3 and TRBJ2-5; TRBD2 aligns across 8 bases. The source material was blood. The CDR3 DNA is TGTGCCATCAGCCGGGGGGGCCGCTCCCAAGAGACCCAGTACTTC. It codes for CAISRGGRSQETQYF.